One TCR beta chain is described in this entry. Its antigen is unidentified. The read comes to an end 3 residues before the CDR3 does, leaving the germline J gene to fill in the end. Data came from immunoSEQ multiplex PCR; TCRdb stores just in-frame clones and leaves some out. The listing records about 19,000 clones. J was trimmed by 8 bases and V by 6 bases; bases with no gene match: 11. This CDR3 comprises 15 residues. Germline V gene data show CDR1 as SGHTA and CDR2 as FQGNSA. These data are taken from a study of T cells in women clearing cervical HPV infection. The wider study: Controls' single incident HPV16 infection cleared within 12 months without precancer. HLA type could not be excluded as a confounder. Case blood drawn at lesion detection; control blood after infection cleared. Overall study findings and caveats: CIN3+ cases had significantly higher TCR richness than controls; evenness did not differ.

The receptor was isolated from a woman between 18 and 75 years old with a cervical HPV16 infection that either progressed to CIN3+ or cleared (not recorded which). Sequencing used blood buffy coat. The V call is TRBV7-2, the J call TRBJ1-4, with 8 bases lining up with TRBD1. The CDR3 is CASSSTGQGREKLFF. The sequenced part of the CDR3 DNA is TGTGCCAGCAGTTCCACCGGACAGGGCAGGGAAAAA.